This T cell receptor (beta chain) is drawn from a study of blood T cell repertoires in COVID-19 (TCRdb year 2020). Turning to the overall study: Samples covering the acute and convalescent phases of COVID-19 were provided by collaborators in the United States, Italy and Spain. The material from the prospective study consisted of cDNA or gDNA derived from T cells, B-cell-depleted T cells, or PBMCs. Deeply sampled blood TCRbeta repertoires from subjects exposed to, actively infected with, or recovered from COVID-19 were included in the dataset. The repertoires were released in a freely available public database meant as a resource for research on the immune response to SARS-CoV-2. Samples were obtained from the ongoing ImmuneRACE study (first 160 participants) and from over 1,000 subjects provided by 6 global collaborators. Sample metadata almost always included a de-identified subject ID, COVID-19 status, age in years and sex. Where available, HLA class I and class II types were obtained from metadata supplied by the sample provider rather than from assay-based typing. General conclusions and limits of the study: The quantity of clinical and demographic metadata differed by source and by participant and was supplied without curation.

The collaborating institutions used their own protocols to collect whole blood in K2EDTA tubes. For TCRbeta analysis, collaborator samples were shipped as frozen whole blood, as isolated PBMCs, or as DNA extracted from either sample type. On this clone: It lacks a known antigen. Nothing much larger sits one base from this clone, and base qualities are not available.

TCRbeta CDR3 regions were amplified from genomic DNA by means of the immunoSEQ Assay, a bias-controlled multiplex PCR. The published analysis was carried out like this. Within the assay, amplification of reference gene primers was used to estimate how many nucleated cells each sample contained. Sequence reads were collapsed and filtered to measure the absolute abundance of every unique TCRbeta CDR3 rearrangement. Productive Simpson clonality was computed per sample as the square root of Simpson's diversity index over productive rearrangements. As stored in TCRdb, this immuneACCESS dataset retains in-frame rearrangements with V and J assigned. A fraction of the clones does not appear; measured against another copy, unresolved V genes explain less than half of the discrepancy, and the remainder lacks a known reason. D and trimming were read from the DNA, whereas the V and J calls and clone size are those reported in that table. The sample table lists about 150,000 clones, roughly 90% of them with a count of one. The biggest ten clones account for more than 3% of the sample.

The sequenced sample was peripheral blood. The origin of this receptor is a woman aged 70 to 79 with acute or convalescent COVID-19.

Here the CDR3 is given as CASSGGGGVVSNQPQHF. In nucleotide form, the sequence is TGTGCCAGCAGCGGGGGGGGCGGCGTAGTTAGCAATCAGCCCCAGCATTTT. The receptor chain draws on TRBV7-2 and TRBJ1-5; 6 matching bases give a weak D call of TRBD1. The CDR3 spans 17 residues, from the cysteine through the phenylalanine. Solely the CDR3 DNA is kept, with 51 bases framed from the first base. Looking up the germline V gene yields CDR1 SGHTA and CDR2 FQGNSA. Cut back by 5 bases and 0 bases, the V and J ends lie 17 bases apart.